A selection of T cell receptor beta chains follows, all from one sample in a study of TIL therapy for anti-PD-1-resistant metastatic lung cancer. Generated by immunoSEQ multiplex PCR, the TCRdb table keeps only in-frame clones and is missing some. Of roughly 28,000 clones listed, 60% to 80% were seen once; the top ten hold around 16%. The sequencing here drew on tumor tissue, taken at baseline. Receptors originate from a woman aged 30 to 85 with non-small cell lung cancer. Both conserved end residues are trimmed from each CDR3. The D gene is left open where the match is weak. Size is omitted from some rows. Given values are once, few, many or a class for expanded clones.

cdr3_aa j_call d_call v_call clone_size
ASSLTPRYEQY TRBJ2-7 . TRBV5-6 .
SFLRGQGPYEQY TRBJ2-7 TRBD1 TRBV29-1 once
ASSPRNSNQPQH TRBJ1-5 . TRBV27 .
ASRPTSLDRYNGYT TRBJ1-2 . TRBV19 .
ASSFIQGNWVFYNEQF TRBJ2-1 TRBD1 TRBV5-1 .
ASSYGIGGFTDTQY TRBJ2-3 . TRBV11-2 .
ASSLGGAETGELF TRBJ2-2 . TRBV11-3 few
ASSLGILDTQY TRBJ2-3 . TRBV7-2 once
ASSPDDEQF TRBJ2-1 . TRBV5-1 once
ASSVVSRMNTEAF TRBJ1-1 . TRBV9 .
ASSLSGDGYGYT TRBJ1-2 . TRBV7-6 .
ASSTGGGETQY TRBJ2-5 . TRBV7-2 .
ASREGLTNTEAF TRBJ1-1 . TRBV6-1 .
ASSKPVSVSYNEQF TRBJ2-1 . TRBV2 .
ASSDRVVGPQH TRBJ1-5 TRBD1 TRBV2 .
ASSASPGLTQY TRBJ2-5 . TRBV7-2 .
AWSVWGDRKNTEAF TRBJ1-1 . TRBV30 .
ASSSGRGGPDTGELF TRBJ2-2 . TRBV5-1 .
ASSEQGFNEQF TRBJ2-1 . TRBV2 .
ASSIGAGTGELF TRBJ2-2 . TRBV19 many
ASSLSRGRNYEQY TRBJ2-7 TRBD2 TRBV5-1 once
ASSLGHRDNEQF TRBJ2-1 . TRBV5-6 .
ASSIAGGGWTEAF TRBJ1-1 . TRBV19 few
ASSKVLINYGYT TRBJ1-2 . TRBV21-1 .
ASSPGPGETRRATDTQY TRBJ2-3 . TRBV9 .